Each of the 25 T cell receptor beta chains below was sequenced from the same sample in a study of T-cell reconstitution after alpha-beta-depleted transplantation in children. Preparation of the TCRbeta library used unique molecular identifiers. TCRdb itself ran the PCR reads through MiXCR, one entry per CDR3 protein. The repertoire has a few hundred thousand distinct CDR3 sequences, roughly 6.6% of them found once; the top ten carry just over 5.5%. Sequenced here: PBMCs, sampled before TCRalphabeta/CD19-depleted stem cell transplant. The source is a boy aged 2 to 9 with acute lymphoblastic leukemia, due to receive a stem cell transplant.

The table lists this clonotype with many counts. The chain carries TRBV7-9 and TRBJ1-4, with D possibly matching TRBD1 (6 bases). Deletions cut 6 bases from V and 3 bases from J, with 11 bases between. Germline loops: CDR1 SEHNR, CDR2 FQNEAQ (reference sequence). The CDR3 spans 14 residues. In nucleotides, the CDR3 is TGTGCCAGCAGTGAAAAGGGGGCTAATGAAAAACTGTTTTTT. Its protein is CASSEKGANEKLFF.

The table lists this clonotype with a few counts. The chain carries TRBV20-1 and TRBJ1-1; D is ambiguous. The CDR3 is 14 amino acids. CDR1 is DFQATT, CDR2 SNEGSKA, per germline (reference sequence). Trimming stripped 6 bases from V and 4 bases from J, with 18 bases between. The chain's CDR3 is CSASPRTMSTEAFF. The DNA of the CDR3 is TGCAGTGCCAGTCCCCGGACCATGAGCACTGAAGCTTTCTTT.

J is TRBJ2-3 and V is TRBV5-3, with D possibly TRBD2 on 5 matching bases. TRBV5-3 has ORF status, its function being uncertain. Trimming removed 8 bases at V and 0 bases at J, with 19 bases between. This CDR3 has 16 amino acids. The CDR3 protein is CARGGGLSLSTDTQYF. CDR3 DNA sequence: TGTGCCAGGGGCGGTGGACTGTCGTTAAGCACAGATACGCAGTATTTT.

In its sample, this clonotype was seen a few times. The CDR3 here is CASSPGQANTEAFF. CDR3 nucleotide sequence: TGTGCCAGCAGCCCGGGACAGGCGAACACTGAAGCTTTCTTT. The chain recombines TRBV28 with TRBJ1-1; 8 bases agree with TRBD1. J lost 1 base, V lost 6 bases, and 4 bases had no gene match. Germline V gene sequence: CDR1 MDHEN, CDR2 SYDVKM. This CDR3 region has 14 residues.

This clonotype was detected ten times or more. V gene TRBV20-1 combines with J gene TRBJ2-1, with 7 bases fitting TRBD2. This CDR3 spans 16 amino acids. CDR1 and CDR2 (germline): DFQATT, SNEGSKA (reference sequence). V trimming: 2 bases; J trimming: 3 bases; junction bases outside the gene matches: 10. CDR3 in amino acids: CSARLRLARFYNEQFF. CDR3 DNA: TGCAGTGCTAGACTTCGACTAGCCCGGTTCTACAATGAGCAGTTCTTC.

The count of this clonotype is one. This could be a read error, since a much larger clone is one nucleotide away. The chain is built from TRBV5-1 and TRBJ1-1; 9 nucleotides match TRBD1. CDR1 is SGHRS, CDR2 YFSETQ, per germline. This CDR3 contains 17 residues. The V gene end was trimmed by 4 bases and the J gene end by 1 base; junction bases not matched to a gene: 11. The CDR3 here is CASSPPPGQGWNTEAFF. CDR3 sequence (DNA): TGCGCCAGCAGCCCGCCCCCGGGACAGGGTTGGAACACTGAAGCTTTCTTT.

This clonotype was counted many times. The V gene is TRBV20-1, the J gene TRBJ2-5; D is perhaps TRBD2 (5 bases). The CDR3 loop spans 14 amino acids. Trimming pared 2 bases from V and 5 bases from J, leaving 15 bases between. The germline V gene has CDR1 DFQATT and CDR2 SNEGSKA (reference sequence). The CDR3 protein is CSARPLRRGETQYF. The CDR3 nucleotides are TGCAGTGCTAGACCCCTCCGACGAGGGGAGACCCAGTACTTC.

This clonotype was detected many times. The chain has TRBV3-1 and TRBJ2-5, with 9 bases aligning to TRBD2. J was trimmed by 3 bases and V by 7 bases; bases with no gene match: 12. CDR3 length: 16 amino acids. The germline V gene encodes CDR1 LGHDT and CDR2 YNNKEL (reference sequence). CDR3 in amino acids: CASTHLVAGAEETQYF. In DNA, the CDR3 is TGTGCCAGCACCCACCTCGTAGCGGGAGCCGAAGAGACCCAGTACTTC.

This clonotype was counted many times. The DNA for the CDR3 is TGTGCCAGTAGTTCCACAGGGCTTCAAGAGACCCAGTACTTC. It specifies CASSSTGLQETQYF. The chain carries TRBV19 and TRBJ2-5; TRBD1 might be the D (6 bases). Trimming took 5 bases from V and 2 from J, leaving 12 bases between them. The CDR3 is 14 amino acids. Germline V CDR1 and CDR2: LNHDA, SQIVND (reference sequence).

In its sample, this clonotype was seen many times. The chain has TRBV3-1 and TRBJ2-5, with 7 bases fitting TRBD1. Germline V gene lookup returns CDR1 LGHDT and CDR2 YNNKEL (reference sequence). This CDR3 is built from 15 residues. The trim removed 5 bases at V and 5 bases at J, leaving 11 bases unmatched. This CDR3 reads CASSKRGPRLETQYF. The CDR3 DNA follows: TGTGCCAGCAGCAAAAGGGGGCCCCGGTTGGAGACCCAGTACTTC.

This clonotype was recorded many times. The chain links TRBV20-1 to TRBJ2-7; D is unresolved. Trimming removed 2 bases from V and 4 bases from J, with 21 bases in between. The length of the CDR3 is 16 residues. Germline assignment: CDR1 DFQATT and CDR2 SNEGSKA (reference sequence). CDR3 loop: CSARPVQGIFGYEQYF. CDR3 sequence (DNA): TGCAGTGCTAGACCGGTACAAGGCATCTTCGGTTACGAGCAGTACTTC.

The V gene is TRBV20-1, the J gene TRBJ1-2; 7 bases fit TRBD1. The germline V gene encodes CDR1 DFQATT and CDR2 SNEGSKA (reference sequence). The CDR3 loop spans 13 amino acids. V gave up 6 bases and J gave up 4 bases; unmatched junction bases: 8. CDR3: CSAPTGTGYGYTF. As DNA, the CDR3 is TGCAGTGCCCCGACAGGGACTGGCTATGGCTACACCTTC.

This clonotype was found many times. V is TRBV5-5 and J is TRBJ2-1; TRBD1 might be the D (6 bases). The CDR3 contains 12 residues. Per germline, CDR1 SGHKS and CDR2 YYEKEE (reference sequence). V lost 2 bases to trimming and J lost 9 bases, with 9 bases between them. The CDR3 DNA is TGTGCCAGCAGCTTAACAGGGAGTGAGCAGTTCTTC. It specifies CASSLTGSEQFF.

This clonotype was observed many times. This chain connects TRBV28 to TRBJ2-7, with D tentatively TRBD1 (6 bases). Germline V gene sequence: CDR1 MDHEN, CDR2 SYDVKM. The CDR3 has 16 residues. Trimming took 3 bases from V and 0 from J, leaving 15 bases between them. The CDR3 loop is CASSFPPGVYSYEQYF. CDR3 nucleotide sequence: TGTGCCAGCAGTTTCCCCCCAGGGGTCTACTCCTACGAGCAGTACTTC.

This clonotype has at least ten counts. This sequence joins TRBV28 and TRBJ2-1; TRBD2 agrees at 7 bases. The CDR3 runs to 16 residues. V lost 5 bases, J lost 2 bases, and 9 bases stayed unmatched. Germline loops: CDR1 MDHEN, CDR2 SYDVKM. In DNA, the CDR3 is TGTGCCAGCAGTCCGGTGCGGGAGAGTCCCTACAATGAGCAGTTCTTC. This sequence encodes CASSPVRESPYNEQFF.

This clonotype occurred many times. The chain couples TRBV28 to TRBJ2-7; possibly TRBD2 for D (5 bases). Per germline, CDR1 MDHEN and CDR2 SYDVKM. This CDR3 spans 15 amino acids. V gave up 4 bases and J gave up 0 bases, with 13 bases separating them. CDR3 DNA sequence: TGTGCCAGCAGTTCCCTGGGCGGGCCCTCCTACGAGCAGTACTTC. This encodes CASSSLGGPSYEQYF.

This clonotype was recorded many times. J is TRBJ1-1 and V is TRBV2; D might be TRBD1 (5 bases). The CDR3 has 14 residues. The germline CDR1 and CDR2 sequences are SNHLY and FYNNEI. Trimming took off 4 bases at V and 4 bases at J, with 13 bases between the two ends. DNA of the CDR3: TGTGCCAGCAGTGCGCCCCGTGGGGGCACTGAAGCTTTCTTT. It specifies CASSAPRGGTEAFF.

This clonotype was detected ten times or more. The chain carries TRBV10-2 and TRBJ2-7; TRBD2 aligns across 11 bases. The CDR3 is made up of 15 amino acids. The germline V gene has CDR1 WSHSY and CDR2 SAAADI. Trimming cost V 5 bases and J 3 bases; bases outside gene matches: 6. CDR3 DNA: TGCGCCAGCAGTCCTGGGACTAGCGGCGACTACGAGCAGTACTTC. Amino acid sequence: CASSPGTSGDYEQYF.

This clonotype was seen more than once but under ten times. The genes are TRBV18 and TRBJ2-3; 9 nucleotides align to TRBD2. Losses at the gene ends were 3 bases for V and 4 bases for J; bases not matched to a gene: 5. Germline V gives CDR1 KGHSH, CDR2 LQKENI. The CDR3 covers 15 residues. The CDR3 DNA sequence: TGTGCCAGCTCACCCTCAGCGGGAGGCTCAGATACGCAGTATTTT. As protein: CASSPSAGGSDTQYF.

This clonotype has only a few counts. The chain recombines TRBV28 with TRBJ2-4; perhaps TRBD1 as D (6 bases). CDR1 is MDHEN and CDR2 is SYDVKM in the germline V gene. This CDR3 is built from 15 residues. Trimming shortened V by 3 bases and J by 0 bases, and 9 bases separated the two germline ends. The CDR3 reads CASSFRGGAKNIQYF. The CDR3 DNA sequence: TGTGCCAGCAGTTTTCGAGGGGGAGCCAAAAACATTCAGTACTTC.

This clonotype was seen ten or more times. The chain carries TRBV29-1 and TRBJ1-1; D not resolved. Trimming cost V 6 bases and J 1 base, with 24 bases left between them. The CDR3 is made up of 17 amino acids. CDR1 is SQVTM, CDR2 ANQGSEA, per germline. DNA of the CDR3: TGCAGCGTGGATGGAGTAACCCGTAAACGGAAGAACACTGAAGCTTTCTTT. Translation: CSVDGVTRKRKNTEAFF.

This clonotype was seen ten or more times. The chain carries TRBV28 and TRBJ2-5; no reliable D call. V was pared by 7 bases and J by 5 bases, with 11 bases between. The germline CDR1 and CDR2 sequences are MDHEN and SYDVKM. CDR3 length: 12 residues. CDR3 nucleotides: TGTGCCAGCACCACCCGAGTCGAGACCCAGTACTTC. Translation gives CASTTRVETQYF.

This clonotype has ten or more counts. The chain is built from TRBV5-4 and TRBJ2-1; 8 nucleotides align to TRBD1. Germline-derived CDR1 and CDR2 are SGHNT and YYREEE (reference sequence). This CDR3 has 14 residues. Trimming cost V 0 bases and J 9 bases; bases outside gene matches: 5. CDR3 sequence reads: CASSLAGTGGEQFF. In nucleotides, the CDR3 is TGTGCCAGCAGCTTGGCTGGGACAGGCGGTGAGCAGTTCTTC.

This clonotype has a handful of counts. The CDR3 is CASSGLGLQQETQYF. DNA of the CDR3: TGTGCCAGCAGCGGCCTGGGACTGCAACAAGAGACCCAGTACTTC. The rearrangement uses TRBV7-9 and TRBJ2-5; a weak D match, TRBD2 (6 bases). Germline assignment: CDR1 SEHNR and CDR2 FQNEAQ (reference sequence). This CDR3 comprises 15 residues. Trimming removed 5 bases at V and 2 bases at J, with 15 bases between.

This clonotype was seen repeatedly, ten times or more. The genes are TRBV27 and TRBJ2-3; D gene unclear. The germline gives CDR1 MNHEY, CDR2 SMNVEV (reference sequence). The V end lost 2 bases, the J end lost 4 bases, and 10 bases lay between the germline ends. The CDR3 length is 14 residues. In DNA form, the CDR3 reads TGTGCCAGCAGTTTACAGATTTCATCAGATACGCAGTATTTT. Translation gives CASSLQISSDTQYF.